The 9 T cell receptor beta chains listed next were all sequenced from one sample in a study of shared clonotypes between healthy human individuals. Profiled with immunoSEQ multiplex PCR; TCRdb holds only in-frame clones, not every one. The sample includes 2 million to 3 million clones, approximately 93% of them seen just once. The specimen sequenced was naive CD4+ T cells from PBMCs. Documented subset: CD45RA+ positively selected. Receptors were obtained from a man aged 18 to 30 in good health. Some clones in this sample may be carry-over from other donors' samples.

This clone has a single count. The chain couples TRBV7-9 to TRBJ2-1; D is possibly TRBD2 (6 bases). This CDR3 region has 14 residues. The V and J ends lost 3 bases and 8 bases respectively, with 14 bases between them. Germline values: CDR1 SEHNR, CDR2 FQNEAQ (reference sequence). Written as DNA, the CDR3 is TGTGCCAGCAGCTTTAGGGACTTCGGCGATGAGCAGTTCTTC. This codes for CASSFRDFGDEQFF.

Comment on this clone: Different DNA sequences within this sample yield the same CDR3. This chain links TRBV7-2 with TRBJ2-7; the match to TRBD1 covers 9 bases. V dropped 6 bases and J dropped 2; count of bases not matched to a gene: 2. The CDR3 length is 13 residues. Looked up from germline, CDR1 is SGHTA and CDR2 is FQGNSA. CDR3 coding DNA: TGTGCCAGCAGTCGGGACAGGGCCTACGAGCAGTACTTC. Translated: CASSRDRAYEQYF.

This clone was recorded only once. This chain links TRBV7-2 with TRBJ1-1; the D is unclear. The length of the CDR3 is 12 residues. V lost 4 bases to trimming and J lost 2 bases, with 5 bases between them. Germline assignment: CDR1 SGHTA and CDR2 FQGNSA. The CDR3: CASSYRNTEAFF. CDR3 nucleotide sequence: TGTGCCAGCAGCTACAGAAACACTGAAGCTTTCTTT.

The chain recombines TRBV6-6 with TRBJ2-7; possibly TRBD2 for D (6 bases). V lost 6 bases, J lost 2 bases, and 17 bases lay in between. Germline V gives CDR1 MNHNY, CDR2 SVGAGI (reference sequence). The CDR3 is made up of 15 amino acids. The CDR3 DNA reads as TGTGCCAGCAGAATAGGCATTAGCGGCACCTACGAGCAGTACTTC. The encoded protein is CASRIGISGTYEQYF.

The genes are TRBV15 and TRBJ1-4, with D possibly matching TRBD1 (6 bases). The CDR3 has 16 amino acids. V lost 1 base and J lost 4, with 13 bases in between. Germline V gives CDR1 LNHNV, CDR2 YYDKDF (reference sequence). This chain's CDR3 is CATSRATGVLNEKLFF. CDR3 sequence (DNA): TGTGCCACCAGCAGAGCGACAGGAGTACTTAATGAAAAACTGTTTTTT.

J is TRBJ1-5 and V is TRBV7-9, with D possibly being TRBD1 (6 bases). Trimming took off 4 bases at V and 5 bases at J, with 12 bases between the two ends. This CDR3 is 14 amino acids long. In germline, CDR1 is SEHNR, CDR2 FQNEAQ (reference sequence). The CDR3 spells CASSSIRGDQPQHF. In DNA, the CDR3 is TGTGCCAGCAGCTCCATTAGGGGGGATCAGCCCCAGCATTTT.

This chain uses TRBV7-9 with TRBJ1-2; D gene uncertain. Trimming shortened V by 2 bases and J by 4 bases, and 8 bases separated the two germline ends. In germline, CDR1 is SEHNR, CDR2 FQNEAQ (reference sequence). This CDR3 is 13 amino acids long. As DNA, the CDR3 is TGTGCCAGCAGCTTATTAGGGAGCTATGGCTACACCTTC. Translating gives CASSLLGSYGYTF. The whole variable domain, remainder taken from reference TRBV7-9 and TRBJ1-2, is DTGVSQNPRHKITKRGQNVTFRCDPISEHNRLYWYRQTLGQGPEFLTYFQNEAQLEKSRLLSDRFSAERPKGSFSTLEIQRTEQGDSAMYLCASSLLGSYGYTFGSGTRLTVV.

The chain combines TRBV6-6 with TRBJ1-2; 8 nucleotides align to TRBD1. The CDR3 runs 14 residues. V shed 5 bases, J shed 4 bases, and the junction held 6 bases outside the gene matches. CDR1 is MNHNY and CDR2 is SVGAGI in the germline V gene (reference sequence). The CDR3 bases are TGTGCCAGCAGTGGGGACAGGAGGGGCTATGGCTACACCTTC. Translating gives CASSGDRRGYGYTF.

CDR3 amino acids: CASSLDGGNANYGYTF. The CDR3 coding sequence is TGTGCCAGCAGCTTAGACGGGGGCAACGCTAACTATGGCTACACCTTC. The chain combines TRBV7-7 with TRBJ1-2, with D possibly being TRBD1 (6 bases). Trimming pared 1 base from V and 0 bases from J, leaving 12 bases between. The V gene's germline CDR1 is SSHAT and CDR2 FNYEAQ (reference sequence). The length of the CDR3 is 16 residues.